This passage covers 29 T cell receptor beta chains from one sample sequenced in a study of blood T cell repertoires in COVID-19. Profiled with immunoSEQ multiplex PCR; TCRdb holds only in-frame clones, not every one. Here the sample spans some 41,000 clones, roughly 90% being singletons. The sample consisted of peripheral blood. The receptors were gathered from a human donor in a cohort sampled during active COVID-19.

V and J are TRBV18 and TRBJ2-1, with D tentatively TRBD2 (6 bases). This CDR3 has 15 amino acids. V gave up 6 bases and J gave up 2 bases, with 14 bases separating them. Per the germline V gene, CDR1 is KGHSH and CDR2 is LQKENI. DNA for the CDR3: TGTGCCAGCTCGGAGGGGCAGCCTCCCTACAATGAGCAGTTCTTC. Protein: CASSEGQPPYNEQFF.

The chain couples TRBV6-2 or TRBV6-3 to TRBJ1-4; D uncertain. Per germline, CDR1 MNHEY and CDR2 SVGEGT. Trimming left V 0 bases short and J 2 bases short, with 7 bases between. This CDR3 region has 15 residues. CDR3 loop: CASSYSTETNEKLFF. The CDR3 region has the DNA TGTGCCAGCAGTTACTCGACGGAGACTAATGAAAAACTGTTTTTT.

In regard to this clone: Mismatch with germline at one junction end may stem from a read error. This CDR3 is CASSLGRVGRVPLHF. The CDR3 bases are TGTGCCAGCAGCTTGGGGAGGGTTGGAAGGGTACCCCTCCATTTT. The chain is built from TRBV5-6 and TRBJ1-6; D is unresolved. The CDR3 contains 15 residues. CDR1 SGHDT and CDR2 YYEEEE come from the germline V gene. The full variable domain, completed using reference TRBV5-6 and TRBJ1-6, is DAGVTQSPTHLIKTRGQQVTLRCSPKSGHDTVSWYQQALGQGPQFIFQYYEEEERQRGNFPDRFSGHQFPNYSSELNVNALLLGDSALYLCASSLGRVGRVPLHFGNGTRLTVT.

This clone was found once. The genes are TRBV5-1 and TRBJ2-3, with 7 nucleotides matching TRBD2. The CDR3 loop spans 16 amino acids. CDR1 is SGHRS, CDR2 YFSETQ, per germline. With 0 bases clipped from V and 1 base from J, the junction kept 5 bases outside the gene matches. For the CDR3, the DNA is TGCGCCAGCAGCTTGGATTGGGGAGGGGGCACAGATACGCAGTATTTT. Protein product: CASSLDWGGGTDTQYF.

This rearrangement joins TRBV6-5 to TRBJ2-1; D uncertain. Germline lookup yields CDR1 MNHEY and CDR2 SVGAGI. V lost 0 bases, J lost 0 bases, and 9 bases lay in between. The CDR3 totals 16 residues. CDR3 loop: CASSYSIVGSYNEQFF. CDR3 sequence (DNA): TGTGCCAGCAGTTACTCGATCGTCGGCTCCTACAATGAGCAGTTCTTC.

This clone was counted between two and nine times. The chain links TRBV7-6 to TRBJ2-5, with TRBD2 matching over 11 bases. Germline V CDR1 and CDR2: SGHVS, FNYEAQ. CDR3 length: 15 amino acids. The junction had 10 bases not matched to a gene; V was cut back by 6 bases and J by 7 bases. The CDR3 DNA reads as TGTGCCAGCAGACCCACTAGCGGGGGTGCGGGGACCCAGTACTTC. It specifies CASRPTSGGAGTQYF.

This chain joins TRBV7-2 and TRBJ1-6; TRBD1 agrees at 7 bases. This CDR3 is 16 amino acids long. The V gene end was trimmed by 5 bases and the J gene end by 6 bases; junction bases not matched to a gene: 10. Germline V gives CDR1 SGHTA, CDR2 FQGNSA. DNA for the CDR3: TGTGCCAGCAGCCTCACGTGGGACAGCATTAATTCACCCCTCCACTTT. This sequence encodes CASSLTWDSINSPLHF.

The genes are TRBV7-3 and TRBJ2-5; 8 nucleotides agree with TRBD1. J was trimmed by 3 bases and V by 5 bases; bases with no gene match: 5. Germline-derived CDR1 and CDR2 are SGHTA and FQGTGA. The CDR3 totals 14 residues. The CDR3 protein is CASSLGTGKETQYF. CDR3 in DNA: TGTGCCAGCAGCCTTGGGACAGGCAAAGAGACCCAGTACTTC. Full variable domain (outside the CDR3, taken from reference TRBV7-3 and TRBJ2-5): GAGVSQTPSNKVTEKGKYVELRCDPISGHTALYWYRQSLGQGPEFLIYFQGTGAADDSGLPNDRFFAVRPEGSVSTLKIQRTERGDSAVYLCASSLGTGKETQYFGPGTRLLVL.

The rearrangement joins TRBV5-1 to TRBJ2-2; 7 nucleotides match TRBD1. CDR3 length equals 15 residues. Germline V gene lookup returns CDR1 SGHRS and CDR2 YFSETQ. Unmatched junction bases numbered 9, after V lost 6 bases and J lost 4 bases. The CDR3 bases are TGCGCCAGCACCGAATCGACAGGGAGCACCGGGGAGCTGTTTTTT. This codes for CASTESTGSTGELFF.

This chain joins TRBV18 and TRBJ2-7; D not certain. Trimming cost V 2 bases and J 1 base, with 12 bases left between them. The CDR3 has 15 residues. Germline V gives CDR1 KGHSH, CDR2 LQKENI. CDR3 DNA: TGTGCCAGCTCACCATTTCAGTCGTCGTCCTACGAGCAGTACTTC. Translation: CASSPFQSSSYEQYF.

The V gene is TRBV5-1, the J gene TRBJ1-4, with D perhaps TRBD1 (5 bases). The CDR3 extends over 16 amino acids. Trimming cost V 4 bases and J 0 bases, with 13 bases left between them. Germline assignment: CDR1 SGHRS and CDR2 YFSETQ. CDR3 DNA: TGCGCCAGCAGCCCCTGGGCGGGGGCAACTAATGAAAAACTGTTTTTT. Protein product: CASSPWAGATNEKLFF.

This clone is medium-sized by share. The chain's CDR3 is CASSQVNRGLEDTQYF. The DNA for the CDR3 is TGCGCCAGCAGCCAAGTTAACAGGGGGCTGGAAGATACGCAGTATTTT. V and J are TRBV4-3 and TRBJ2-3; 9 nucleotides align to TRBD1. Trimming removed 1 base from V and 5 bases from J; junction bases left unmatched: 7. The CDR3 has 16 residues. The V gene's germline CDR1 is LGHNA and CDR2 YSLEER.

V usage is TRBV7-2 and J usage is TRBJ1-1, with 8 bases fitting TRBD1. Germline CDR1 and CDR2: SGHTA and FQGNSA. V shed 5 bases and J 11 bases; nucleotides not matched to a gene: 16. This CDR3 comprises 15 residues. CDR3 loop: CASSETPGQDPGAFF. The CDR3 DNA follows: TGTGCCAGCAGCGAAACTCCGGGACAGGACCCAGGGGCTTTCTTT.

The chain has TRBV6-2 or TRBV6-3 and TRBJ1-1; D remains unclear. CDR1 MNHEY and CDR2 SVGEGT come from the germline V gene. The CDR3 contains 13 residues. The germline V and J ends were trimmed by 5 bases and 10 bases, with 17 bases remaining between them. CDR3 DNA sequence: TGTGCCAGCAGTCGTGAGGGAGGAAGTCGAGCTTTCTTT. This gives the protein CASSREGGSRAFF.

This clone came up once. The rearrangement joins TRBV7-3 to TRBJ2-5, with no clear D. Trimming cost V 5 bases and J 1 base, with 11 bases left between them. Germline CDR1 reads SGHTA; CDR2 reads FQGTGA. This CDR3 contains 14 residues. Here the CDR3 DNA reads TGTGCCAGCAGCGTCACTGCAGGCCAAGAGACCCAGTACTTC. Translating it yields CASSVTAGQETQYF. The full variable domain, rest sourced from reference TRBV7-3 and TRBJ2-5, is GAGVSQTPSNKVTEKGKYVELRCDPISGHTALYWYRQSLGQGPEFLIYFQGTGAADDSGLPNDRFFAVRPEGSVSTLKIQRTERGDSAVYLCASSVTAGQETQYFGPGTRLLVL.

V is TRBV7-9 and J is TRBJ1-6; possibly TRBD1 for D (6 bases). Trimming took 4 bases from V and 5 from J, leaving 12 bases between them. The CDR3 extends over 15 amino acids. Germline-derived CDR1 and CDR2 are SEHNR and FQNEAQ (reference sequence). The CDR3 DNA sequence: TGTGCCAGCAGCTGGCAGGGGTCCGATAATTCACCCCTCCACTTT. Its protein product is CASSWQGSDNSPLHF. Full variable domain (missing parts from reference TRBV7-9 and TRBJ1-6): DTGVSQNPRHKITKRGQNVTFRCDPISEHNRLYWYRQTLGQGPEFLTYFQNEAQLEKSRLLSDRFSAERPKGSFSTLEIQRTEQGDSAMYLCASSWQGSDNSPLHFGNGTRLTVT.

The V call is TRBV12-3 or TRBV12-4, the J call TRBJ2-3; D is undetermined. The CDR3 has 12 residues. V was shortened by 4 bases and J by 4 bases, with 6 bases between the two germline ends. CDR3 loop: CASSSLSDTQYF. CDR3 nucleotides: TGTGCCAGCAGTTCCCTCTCAGATACGCAGTATTTT.

The CDR3 region has the DNA TGCGCCAGCAGCGATCGACAGGGGGGCGAAAAACTGTTTTTT. Protein product: CASSDRQGGEKLFF. The chain employs TRBV4-1 and TRBJ1-4; 9 positions agree with TRBD1. Germline loops: CDR1 MGHRA, CDR2 YSYEKL. J gave up 8 bases and V 5 bases, and 6 bases lay outside the gene matches. The CDR3 is 14 amino acids.

This clone was found once. The V gene is TRBV6-5, the J gene TRBJ2-7; 11 positions agree with TRBD2. Germline assignment: CDR1 MNHEY and CDR2 SVGAGI. J lost 4 bases, V lost 6 bases, and 5 bases had no gene match. The CDR3 extends over 14 amino acids. CDR3 nucleotide sequence: TGTGCCAGCAGGTCGACTAGCGGGGTGTACGAGCAGTACTTC. It is translated as CASRSTSGVYEQYF.

The CDR3 DNA sequence: TGCGCCAGCAGCCAGTGGGGTAGCGGGACAACCACAGATACGCAGTATTTT. Amino acids: CASSQWGSGTTTDTQYF. The chain combines TRBV5-1 with TRBJ2-3, with 8 bases that match TRBD2. CDR3 length equals 17 residues. Trimming removed 4 bases from V and 2 bases from J; junction bases left unmatched: 12. Germline lookup yields CDR1 SGHRS and CDR2 YFSETQ.

The chain carries TRBV4-2 and TRBJ1-5; 8 nucleotides line up with TRBD1. The CDR3 has 16 residues. The germline V gene encodes CDR1 LGHNA and CDR2 YNFKEQ. V trimming: 1 base; J trimming: 4 bases; junction bases outside the gene matches: 6. The CDR3 region is CASSQGTGNANQPQHF. Here the CDR3 DNA reads TGTGCCAGCAGCCAAGGGACAGGGAACGCAAATCAGCCCCAGCATTTT.

The rearrangement uses TRBV7-2 and TRBJ1-2; 8 bases align to TRBD1. CDR1 is SGHTA and CDR2 is FQGNSA in the germline V gene. CDR3 length: 13 amino acids. The trim removed 5 bases at V and 7 bases at J, leaving 6 bases unmatched. The CDR3 nucleotides are TGTGCCAGCAGCCTGGACAGGGCGGGTGGCTACACCTTC. This sequence encodes CASSLDRAGGYTF. Variable domain in full (rest from reference TRBV7-2 and TRBJ1-2): GAGVSQSPSNKVTEKGKDVELRCDPISGHTALYWYRQSLGQGLEFLIYFQGNSAPDKSGLPSDRFSAERTGGSVSTLTIQRTQQEDSAVYLCASSLDRAGGYTFGSGTRLTVV.

The V call is TRBV5-1, the J call TRBJ1-5; D remains ambiguous. The germline CDR1 and CDR2 sequences are SGHRS and YFSETQ. Trimming removed 9 bases at V and 2 bases at J, with 12 bases between. This CDR3 is built from 13 residues. The CDR3 loop reads CATGSFRNQPQHF. Here the CDR3 DNA reads TGCGCCACCGGTTCGTTTCGCAATCAGCCCCAGCATTTT.

This rearrangement joins TRBV20-1 to TRBJ1-1; possibly TRBD1 for D (6 bases). Germline lookup yields CDR1 DFQATT and CDR2 SNEGSKA (reference sequence). The CDR3 loop spans 11 amino acids. The V end lost 0 bases, the J end lost 11 bases, and 10 bases lay between the germline ends. The CDR3: CSARDQGKAFF. The CDR3 DNA reads TGCAGTGCTAGAGATCAGGGGAAGGCTTTCTTT.

The chain's CDR3 is CASSSQGQTRGDTQYF. As DNA, the CDR3 is TGTGCCAGCAGTTCTCAGGGACAGACTCGCGGAGATACGCAGTATTTT. This rearrangement joins TRBV6-2 or TRBV6-3 to TRBJ2-3, with TRBD1 matching over 7 bases. This CDR3 region has 16 residues. Germline V gene lookup returns CDR1 MNHEY and CDR2 SVGEGT. After removal of 4 bases from V and 5 bases from J, the junction contained 12 bases not matched to a gene.

This chain connects TRBV6-5 to TRBJ1-1; D remains ambiguous. Trimming took off 7 bases at V and 11 bases at J, with 23 bases between the two ends. The germline V gene has CDR1 MNHEY and CDR2 SVGAGI. This CDR3 comprises 14 residues. The DNA for the CDR3 is TGTGCCAGCACTCCAGCCTCAACACTATGGTCCGCTTTCTTT. It translates to CASTPASTLWSAFF.

The chain is built from TRBV27 and TRBJ2-1; 10 bases fit TRBD2. Germline CDR1 is MNHEY and CDR2 is SMNVEV (reference sequence). The J segment lost 2 bases and the V segment lost 5 bases, leaving 6 bases of the junction unmatched. This CDR3 has 16 residues. DNA for the CDR3: TGTGCCAGCAGTCTGCCCAGCGGGGGGGCCTACAATGAGCAGTTCTTC. Translation gives CASSLPSGGAYNEQFF.

The chain employs TRBV30 and TRBJ2-1, with D uncertain. Germline lookup yields CDR1 GTSNPN and CDR2 SVGIG (reference sequence). The CDR3 runs to 13 residues. Trimming cost V 6 bases and J 2 bases, with 11 bases left between them. CDR3 region: CACEPFPYNEQFF. CDR3 nucleotide sequence: TGTGCCTGCGAGCCCTTCCCCTACAATGAGCAGTTCTTC.

This chain joins TRBV19 and TRBJ1-5; D is unresolved. Between the trimmed V and J ends, which lost 5 bases and 2 bases, there was a span of 4 bases. The CDR3 sequence is 12 residues long. Germline V gene sequence: CDR1 LNHDA, CDR2 SQIVND (reference sequence). The CDR3 sequence: CASSRGNQPQHF. The CDR3 DNA is TGTGCCAGTAGTCGAGGCAATCAGCCCCAGCATTTT.